The rows below give T cell receptor beta chains drawn from one sample of a study of T-cell reconstitution after alpha-beta-depleted transplantation in children. TCRdb redid the calling of the PCR reads with MiXCR, one entry per CDR3 protein. The table includes a few hundred thousand distinct CDR3 sequences, 25% to 30% detected once. Specimen: PBMCs, collected before TCRalphabeta/CD19-depleted stem cell transplant. The source is a boy in the first two years of life with Wiskott-Aldrich syndrome, due to receive a stem cell transplant. The CDR3 runs from the conserved cysteine through the conserved F or W. The D gene is left open where the match is weak. Expanded clones get a size class; other rows say once, few or many, or leave the size out.

>.|TRBJ2-2|TRBD1|TRBV7-3
TGTGCCAGCAGCTTAAATGACCGAAGGGGGCTGGGCGGGGAGCTGTTTTTT
CASSLNDRRGLGGELFF
>.|TRBJ2-6|.|TRBV7-4
TGTGCCAGCAGCTTAGCCTCCCCTCTTACCGGAAATCAGGAAATTCGAACTGGGGCCAACGTCCTGACTTTC
CASSLASPLTGNQEIRTGANVLTF
>.|TRBJ2-1|TRBD2|TRBV5-1
TGCGCCAGCAGCTCGACGGGACTAGCCTGGAATGAGCAGTTCTTC
CASSSTGLAWNEQFF
>.|TRBJ2-5|TRBD2|TRBV29-1
TGCAGCGTTAAGGGAGGGTCGGGAAGAGAGACCCAGTACTTC
CSVKGGSGRETQYF
>once|TRBJ2-1|TRBD2|TRBV13
TGTGCCAGCAGCTTTATAGCGGGAGGGCCCACCTACAATGAGCAGTTCTTC
CASSFIAGGPTYNEQFF
>.|TRBJ1-1|.|TRBV5-1
TGCGCCAGCAGCGGGACTCCTGGGGGCACTGAAGCTTTCTTT
CASSGTPGGTEAFF
>few|TRBJ2-3|.|TRBV10-3
TGTGCCATCAGTGAGTTTGGTGGGAGCACAGATACGCAGTATTTT
CAISEFGGSTDTQYF
>few|TRBJ2-1|TRBD2|TRBV6-1
TGTGCCAGTTTACTAGCGGGAGGGTGGAATGAGCAGTTCTTC
CASLLAGGWNEQFF
>.|TRBJ2-1|.|TRBV5-5
TGTGCCAGCAGCTTGAATGTGGGGGCAGGCTACAATGAGCAGTTCTTC
CASSLNVGAGYNEQFF
>.|TRBJ2-1|.|TRBV20-1
TGCAGTGCTAGCAGCGTATTAATCTCCTACAATGAGCAGTTCTTC
CSASSVLISYNEQFF
>.|TRBJ2-1|.|TRBV5-1
TGCGCCAGCAGCCTCACGGGCGGGATCGGTAATGAGCAGTTCTTC
CASSLTGGIGNEQFF
>.|TRBJ2-1|TRBD2|TRBV3-1
TGTGCCAGCAGCCAATGGGCGGGAGTCGACAATGAGCAGTTCTTC
CASSQWAGVDNEQFF
>.|TRBJ2-7|TRBD1|TRBV5-1
TGCGCCAGCAGCTCCGGACAGGTACACTCCTACGAGCAGTACTTC
CASSSGQVHSYEQYF
>.|TRBJ1-5|.|TRBV7-2
TGTGCCAGCAGCAAAGACTCACGCAATCAGCCCCAGCATTTT
CASSKDSRNQPQHF
>.|TRBJ2-1|.|TRBV9
TGTGCCAGCAGCGTAGGAGGGGGCAGGGGGGGATACAATGAGCAGTTCTTC
CASSVGGGRGGYNEQFF
>.|TRBJ2-5|.|TRBV4-1
TGCGCCAGCAGCCAAGATATAACAGTACAAGAGACCCAGTACTTC
CASSQDITVQETQYF
>.|TRBJ1-4|.|TRBV5-1
TGCGCCAGCAGTCACGACGGGCTTAGGACTGAAAAACTGTTTTTT
CASSHDGLRTEKLFF
>few|TRBJ2-3|.|TRBV5-1
TGCGCCAGCAGCCCCGAGGCGGCCTCAGATACGCAGTATTTT
CASSPEAASDTQYF
>.|TRBJ1-1|TRBD1|TRBV20-1
TGCAGTGCTAGGCGCTGGGTCCGGACAGGGCCGGGGACTGAAGCTTTCTTT
CSARRWVRTGPGTEAFF
>once|TRBJ2-3|TRBD2|TRBV29-1
TGCAGCGTACTAGCGGGGGTATCTGGGCCCACAGATACGCAGTATTTT
CSVLAGVSGPTDTQYF
>.|TRBJ2-4|.|TRBV12-3/TRBV12-4
TGTGCCAGCAGCCCACGGTCGAGTGACAAAAACATTCAGTACTTC
CASSPRSSDKNIQYF
>.|TRBJ2-7|.|TRBV6-5
TGTGCCAGCAGTTACTCGAGGGGGAGGAGGTACGAGCAGTACTTC
CASSYSRGRRYEQYF
>few|TRBJ2-3|TRBD2|TRBV5-1
TGCGCCAGCAGCTCTCGACCGGGACTAGCGGGAGATATAGATACGCAGTATTTT
CASSSRPGLAGDIDTQYF
>many|TRBJ2-1|TRBD2|TRBV5-1
TGCGCCAGCAGTGTGACTAGCGGGAACAATGAGCAGTTCTTC
CASSVTSGNNEQFF
>few|TRBJ2-1|TRBD2|TRBV30
TGTGCCTGGAGTGCCTCTCGCGGGGGGAGTTACAATGAGCAGTTCTTC
CAWSASRGGSYNEQFF
>.|TRBJ1-2|.|TRBV5-1
TGCGCCAGCAGCGACGGGGCTAACTATGGCTACACCTTC
CASSDGANYGYTF
>.|TRBJ2-5|TRBD2|TRBV5-1
TGCGCCAGCAGCCCGCGGACTAGTGAAGAGACCCAGTACTTC
CASSPRTSEETQYF
>.|TRBJ2-7|.|TRBV20-1
TGCAGTGCTAGAGATCCTCAGATCTACTACGAGCAGTACTTC
CSARDPQIYYEQYF
>few|TRBJ2-1|.|TRBV29-1
TGCAGCGCTGGGGGTACCGGGTCCTATCTTACCTTC
CSAGGTGSYLTF
>medium-sized|TRBJ2-1|TRBD2|TRBV25-1
TGTGCCAGCAGTGTAAGCGGGGATTACAATGAGCAGTTCTTC
CASSVSGDYNEQFF
>.|TRBJ2-7|.|TRBV4-2
TGTGCCAGCAGCCAAGATCGAGTGTCCATCGAGCAGTACTTC
CASSQDRVSIEQYF
>few|TRBJ2-3|TRBD2|TRBV20-1
TGCAGTGCTAGGGTAGCGGGAAGGAACACAGATACGCAGTATTTT
CSARVAGRNTDTQYF
>few|TRBJ2-1|.|TRBV6-1
TGTGCCATCTTAGGTTCCAGCTCCTACAATGAGCAGTTCTTC
CAILGSSSYNEQFF
>.|TRBJ2-2|.|TRBV5-1
TGCGCCAGCAGCCCTCCTCCAGGGGCGGGCACCGGGGAGCTGTTTTTT
CASSPPPGAGTGELFF
>.|TRBJ2-1|.|TRBV13
TGTGCCAGCAGCTTGAAGTACATACCCTCCTACAATGAGCAGTTCTTC
CASSLKYIPSYNEQFF
>.|TRBJ2-5|.|TRBV5-1
TGCGCCAGCAGCCCCGGAGGTGGCTTGGAGACCCAGTACTTC
CASSPGGGLETQYF
>.|TRBJ2-6|.|TRBV30
TGTGCCTGGATTGGGGCCAACGTCCTGACTTTC
CAWIGANVLTF
>few|TRBJ2-1|TRBD2|TRBV20-1
TGCAGTGCTAGAGAGGGGGCGGGAGGCTACAATGAGCAGTTCTTC
CSAREGAGGYNEQFF
>.|TRBJ2-3|.|TRBV5-4
TGTGCCAGCAGCTTGACAATTGGGGGCACACACACAGATACGCAGTATTTT
CASSLTIGGTHTDTQYF
>.|TRBJ2-5|.|TRBV20-1
TGCAGTGCTAAACTCTCGGGGGAGACCCAGTACTTC
CSAKLSGETQYF
>few|TRBJ2-3|.|TRBV27
TGTGCCAGCAGTTTATCGATCGGAGATACGCAGTATTTT
CASSLSIGDTQYF
>.|TRBJ2-5|TRBD2|TRBV5-1
TGCGCCAGCAAACGACTAGCGGGAGAGGAGACCCAGTACTTC
CASKRLAGEETQYF
>few|TRBJ2-3|.|TRBV5-1
TGCGCCAGCAGCTTGGCCGCTTTAGATACGCAGTATTTT
CASSLAALDTQYF
>.|TRBJ2-5|TRBD1|TRBV5-1
TGCGCCAGCAGCTTGGACGGGACAGCAAAAGAGACCCAGTACTTC
CASSLDGTAKETQYF
>few|TRBJ2-5|.|TRBV29-1
TGCAGCGTGGCTAAGGGCCAAGGGATCCCGCGACAAGAGACCCAGTACTTC
CSVAKGQGIPRQETQYF
>.|TRBJ2-3|TRBD1|TRBV5-1
TGCGCCAGCAGCTTGGAGGACAGGGGTTCCACAGATACGCAGTATTTT
CASSLEDRGSTDTQYF
>few|TRBJ2-1|TRBD2|TRBV20-1
TGCAGTGCTAGGCGGGGGGGGCATGAGCAGTTCTTC
CSARRGGHEQFF
>few|TRBJ2-1|.|TRBV27
TGTGCCAGCAGCAAATTCACCGGGACACTTAACAATGAGCAGTTCTTC
CASSKFTGTLNNEQFF
>few|TRBJ2-1|.|TRBV7-6
TGTGCCAGCAGGCTCGGGGCTAACAATGAGCAGTTCTTC
CASRLGANNEQFF
>few|TRBJ2-2|TRBD2|TRBV10-1
TGCGCCAGCAGTGAGAATAGGCTAGCGGAAAGTACCGGGGAGCTGTTTTTT
CASSENRLAESTGELFF
>.|TRBJ1-1|.|TRBV12-3/TRBV12-4
TGTGCCAGCAGAGAGATGAAGAACACTGAAGCTTTCTTT
CASREMKNTEAFF
>few|TRBJ2-1|TRBD1|TRBV6-5
TGTGCCAGCAGTTACTTGAGACAGGGTACTTCCTTCTACTACAATGAGCAGTTCTTC
CASSYLRQGTSFYYNEQFF
>.|TRBJ2-1|.|TRBV20-1
TGCAGTGCTAGCCGGGAATTAATTGGCAATGAGCAGTTCTTC
CSASRELIGNEQFF
>.|TRBJ1-5|.|TRBV4-1
TGCGCCAGCAGCCAATTTATCTCAGGGACGCCCAATCAGCCCCAGCATTTT
CASSQFISGTPNQPQHF
>few|TRBJ2-6|.|TRBV5-1
TGCGCCAGCAGCCCCGGTGGGATATCTGGGGCCAACGTCCTGACTTTC
CASSPGGISGANVLTF
>many|TRBJ2-3|TRBD2|TRBV20-1
TGCAGTGCCGTAGCGGGAGGGTTCACAGATACGCAGTATTTT
CSAVAGGFTDTQYF
>.|TRBJ1-1|.|TRBV29-1
TGCAGCACCCGGACGCTGAACACTGAAGCTTTCTTT
CSTRTLNTEAFF
>few|TRBJ1-5|.|TRBV6-2/TRBV6-3
TGTGCCAGCAGTGCGCCGGGGGCGGTCAATCAGCCCCAGCATTTT
CASSAPGAVNQPQHF